The 10 T cell receptor beta chains below all came from one sample that was sequenced in a study of Graves' ophthalmopathy and Graves' hyperthyroidism. The TCR beta CDR3 regions underwent amplification from RNA transcripts. HTBI primers primed a first-round RT-PCR, and a second-round multiplex PCR followed. A single record per CDR3 protein comes from TCRdb applying MiXCR to the multiplex PCR reads. The table has over a million distinct CDR3 sequences, roughly two fifths seen once. Material for sequencing was peripheral blood or thyroid tissue (not recorded which). The receptors originated from an adult man with Graves' hyperthyroidism.

This clonotype was picked up many times. The chain couples TRBV9 to TRBJ1-1; D is ambiguous. The CDR3 consists of 15 residues. The germline gives CDR1 SGDLS, CDR2 YYNGEE. V shed 1 base and J shed 3 bases, with 13 bases lying between them. In DNA, the CDR3 is TGTGCCAGCAGCGTAAGATCATACGGATACACTGAAGCTTTCTTT. It translates to CASSVRSYGYTEAFF. Combining the CDR3 with reference TRBV9 and TRBJ1-1 gives the whole variable domain DSGVTQTPKHLITATGQRVTLRCSPRSGDLSVYWYQQSLDQGLQFLIQYYNGEERAKGNILERFSAQQFPDLHSELNLSSLELGDSALYFCASSVRSYGYTEAFFGQGTRLTVV.

The CDR3 is CASRLTSAYEQYF. The CDR3 DNA reads TGTGCCAGCAGACTGACTAGCGCCTACGAGCAGTACTTC. The chain uses TRBV27 and TRBJ2-7, with 8 positions matching TRBD2. The germline V gene encodes CDR1 MNHEY and CDR2 SMNVEV (reference sequence). The CDR3 sequence is 13 residues long. Losses at the gene ends were 6 bases for V and 2 bases for J; bases not matched to a gene: 3.

V usage is TRBV7-9 and J usage is TRBJ2-5; 9 nucleotides line up with TRBD1. Germline V CDR1 and CDR2: SEHNR, FQNEAQ (reference sequence). The CDR3 totals 17 residues. J lost 4 bases, V lost 5 bases, and 14 bases had no gene match. The CDR3, as DNA: TGTGCCAGCAGCCAGCGGACAGGGGTAATCCAACGAGAGACCCAGTACTTC. Residues: CASSQRTGVIQRETQYF.

This clonotype appeared many times. V is TRBV2 and J is TRBJ2-7; 7 positions agree with TRBD2. This CDR3 contains 16 residues. From germline, CDR1 is SNHLY and CDR2 FYNNEI. The V gene end was trimmed by 6 bases and the J gene end by 0 bases; junction bases not matched to a gene: 11. The DNA of the CDR3 is TGTGCCAGCAGAGGAAGCAGCGGGACCCCCTCCTACGAGCAGTACTTC. It codes for CASRGSSGTPSYEQYF.

This clonotype was found a few times. The chain has TRBV12-3 or TRBV12-4 and TRBJ1-6, with 7 bases identical to TRBD1. CDR3 length: 16 amino acids. V lost 6 bases to trimming and J lost 2 bases; unmatched junction nucleotides: 7. The CDR3 here is CASSPDRAAYNSPLHF. The DNA of the CDR3 is TGTGCCAGCAGCCCTGACAGGGCGGCCTATAATTCACCCCTCCACTTT.

In its sample, this clonotype was seen a few times. The chain has TRBV20-1 and TRBJ1-4; D remains unclear. Germline V gene sequence: CDR1 DFQATT, CDR2 SNEGSKA (reference sequence). Deletions cut 2 bases from V and 4 bases from J, with 14 bases between. This CDR3 spans 15 amino acids. The CDR3 reads CSARSPGLLNEKLFF. In DNA form, the CDR3 reads TGCAGTGCTAGAAGCCCTGGGCTGCTTAATGAAAAACTGTTTTTT.

In DNA, the CDR3 is TGCGCCAGCAGGGATAGAAGGAGCTCCTATAATTCACCCCTCCACTTT. This sequence encodes CASRDRRSSYNSPLHF. This chain links TRBV10-2 with TRBJ1-6; no reliable D call. Germline CDR1 is WSHSY and CDR2 is SAAADI. Deletions cut 6 bases from V and 0 bases from J, with 12 bases between. There are 16 residues in the CDR3.

This clonotype appeared many times. This sequence joins TRBV7-6 and TRBJ2-7; 8 nucleotides agree with TRBD1. Germline CDR1 reads SGHVS; CDR2 reads FNYEAQ. The V and J ends lost 2 bases and 5 bases, in that order; junction bases with no gene match: 8. The CDR3 totals 15 residues. The CDR3 region is CASSLLTGGTHEQYF. The CDR3 DNA is TGTGCCAGCAGCTTATTAACAGGGGGTACCCACGAGCAGTACTTC.

This clonotype was recorded many times. The CDR3 nucleotides read TGCAGTGCTAGAGAAGGCAGGGCCCACGAGCAGTACTTC. Protein product: CSAREGRAHEQYF. The chain has TRBV20-1 and TRBJ2-7; tentative D call: TRBD1 (5 bases). Trimming pared 0 bases from V and 5 bases from J, leaving 11 bases between. This CDR3 spans 13 amino acids. Germline CDR1 reads DFQATT; CDR2 reads SNEGSKA (reference sequence).

CDR3 in DNA: TGTGCCAGCAGCACAACCCCGGTAGATACGCAGTATTTT. Its translation is CASSTTPVDTQYF. The V and J genes are TRBV7-2 and TRBJ2-3; no clear D gene. Trimming removed 5 bases from V and 5 bases from J, with 11 bases in between. This CDR3 comprises 13 residues. Looked up from germline, CDR1 is SGHTA and CDR2 is FQGNSA. Together with reference TRBV7-2 and TRBJ2-3, the CDR3 gives the full variable domain: GAGVSQSPSNKVTEKGKDVELRCDPISGHTALYWYRQSLGQGLEFLIYFQGNSAPDKSGLPSDRFSAERTGGSVSTLTIQRTQQEDSAVYLCASSTTPVDTQYFGPGTRLTVL.